These T cell receptor beta chains were read from a single sample in a study of post-analysis software for immune sequencing data. One entry per CDR3 protein, called by TCRdb with MiXCR from the PCR reads. The sample consists of about 190,000 distinct CDR3 sequences, about 30% of them appearing once. Specimen: blood. The receptors derive from a girl aged 2-17 years with multiple sclerosis. Each CDR3 is given with its conserved first and last residue. D genes are given only for firm matches. Some rows have no size entry. The others give once, few or many, or a class for an expanded clone.

j_gene,v_gene,d_gene,abundance,CDR3nt,CDR3aa
TRBJ2-7,TRBV12-3/TRBV12-4,.,.,TGTGCCAGCACCAGGGACGGCCCCCAGTACTTC,CASTRDGPQYF
TRBJ2-2,TRBV29-1,.,few,TGCAGCGCACTACTAGGGGGGGAGTACACCGGGGAGCTGTTTTTT,CSALLGGEYTGELFF
TRBJ1-5,TRBV20-1,TRBD1,.,TGCAGTGCTCAGGACAGGGATGGTCAGCCCCAGCATTTT,CSAQDRDGQPQHF
TRBJ2-7,TRBV28,TRBD1,.,TGTGCCAGCAGGCTGGGACAGGGATCCTACGAGCAGTACTTC,CASRLGQGSYEQYF
TRBJ1-6,TRBV7-2,TRBD1,many,TGTGCCAGCAGCTCTAGGGGACAGACCTATTCACCCCCCCACTTT,CASSSRGQTYSPPHF
TRBJ2-7,TRBV4-2,.,.,TGTGCCAGCAGCCAAGAAGTAATAAGGACAGCAATCTACTTC,CASSQEVIRTAIYF
TRBJ1-2,TRBV12-3/TRBV12-4,TRBD1,.,TGTGCCAGCAGTCCCAACAGGGGTAACTATGGCTACACCTTC,CASSPNRGNYGYTF
TRBJ1-1,TRBV6-1,.,.,TGTGCCAGCAGTGTTGACGGCGTGAACACTGAAGCTTTCTTT,CASSVDGVNTEAFF
TRBJ1-1,TRBV28,.,few,TGTGCCAGCAGTTTCAGGGTGAACACTGAAGCTTTCTTT,CASSFRVNTEAFF
TRBJ1-1,TRBV5-1,TRBD1,few,TGCGCCAGCAGCTCACAGGGGATCACTGAAGCTTTCTTT,CASSSQGITEAFF
TRBJ2-6,TRBV7-9,.,few,TGTGCCATAACCCGAGAGGGTTCCGGGGCCAACGTCCTGACTTTC,CAITREGSGANVLTF
TRBJ2-3,TRBV9,TRBD1,.,TGTGCCAGCAGCGATGACGGCAGCAGGGGGAACACAGATACGCAGTATTTT,CASSDDGSRGNTDTQYF
TRBJ2-1,TRBV7-8,TRBD2,many,TGTGCCAGCAGCCACGGGACTAGCGGGATAAATGAGCAGTTCTTC,CASSHGTSGINEQFF
TRBJ1-1,TRBV29-1,TRBD1,few,TGCAGCGTCGAGGGACAGAGGAACACTGAAGCTTTCTTT,CSVEGQRNTEAFF